A single sample gave rise to the 30 T cell receptor beta chains below, sequenced in a study of OX40 agonist ivuxolimab in advanced cancers. Repertoires were generated with immunoSEQ multiplex PCR, while TCRdb's copy carries only in-frame clones and drops some. The repertoire holds roughly 56,000 clones, with 82% as singletons. Sequencing used CD4+ or CD8+ T cells sorted from blood, obtained in a trial of the OX40 agonist ivuxolimab. The receptors originated from an adult with an advanced solid tumor such as melanoma, head and neck, liver or kidney cancer.

The CDR3 sequence: CASNVQGVGQFF. The CDR3 DNA follows: TGTGCCAGCAACGTCCAGGGGGTCGGGCAGTTCTTC. The J gene is TRBJ2-1, the V gene TRBV28, with 7 positions matching TRBD1. This CDR3 comprises 12 residues. J gave up 12 bases and V 7 bases, and 9 bases lay outside the gene matches. Germline V gene sequence: CDR1 MDHEN, CDR2 SYDVKM.

The chain joins TRBV18 to TRBJ1-1; D ambiguous. This CDR3 spans 16 amino acids. CDR1 KGHSH and CDR2 LQKENI come from the germline V gene. V was trimmed by 2 bases and J by 0 bases, leaving 13 bases between them. The CDR3 DNA reads TGTGCCAGCTCACCAAAGGCGGGCAGCATGAACACTGAAGCTTTCTTT. Translating gives CASSPKAGSMNTEAFF.

V gene TRBV27 combines with J gene TRBJ1-2; 7 nucleotides agree with TRBD1. With V trimmed by 6 bases and J by 3 bases, 7 bases remained unmatched. This CDR3 region has 14 residues. Germline CDR1 is MNHEY and CDR2 is SMNVEV (reference sequence). The CDR3 DNA reads as TGTGCCAGCAGCATAACAGGGGCGTACTATGGCTACACCTTC. This encodes CASSITGAYYGYTF.

The chain is built from TRBV5-4 and TRBJ2-6, with D uncertain. Germline V gene lookup returns CDR1 SGHNT and CDR2 YYREEE (reference sequence). Trimming took off 5 bases at V and 0 bases at J, with 12 bases between the two ends. CDR3 size: 16 residues. DNA of the CDR3: TGTGCCAGCAGTTTTGGTTTCCACTCTGGGGCCAACGTCCTGACTTTC. It yields the protein CASSFGFHSGANVLTF. Supplemented by reference TRBV5-4 and TRBJ2-6, the full variable domain reads ETGVTQSPTHLIKTRGQQVTLRCSSQSGHNTVSWYQQALGQGPQFIFQYYREEENGRGNFPPRFSGLQFPNYSSELNVNALELDDSALYLCASSFGFHSGANVLTFGAGSRLTVL.

This clone turned up a few times. This chain connects TRBV30 to TRBJ2-3; 7 bases are shared with TRBD2. CDR3 size: 14 residues. Germline CDR1 GTSNPN, CDR2 SVGIG (reference sequence). Losses at the gene ends were 6 bases for V and 1 base for J; bases not matched to a gene: 7. The CDR3 DNA reads as TGTGCCTGCAACCCCCGGGGGGGCACAGATACGCAGTATTTT. Translating gives CACNPRGGTDTQYF.

This chain joins TRBV19 and TRBJ1-4, with D tentatively TRBD1 (5 bases). CDR1 and CDR2 from the germline V gene are LNHDA and SQIVND (reference sequence). The V end lost 4 bases, the J end lost 5 bases, and 14 bases lay between the germline ends. The CDR3 has 15 residues. CDR3 protein: CASSTLGRRNEKLFF. CDR3 bases: TGTGCCAGTAGTACCCTGGGACGGCGAAATGAAAAACTGTTTTTT.

The V and J genes are TRBV5-3 and TRBJ1-1; D is unresolved. TRBV5-3 qualifies as an ORF whose function is uncertain. V lost 1 base to trimming and J lost 1 base, with 8 bases between them. The CDR3 totals 14 residues. CDR3: CARSLQDPNTEAFF. CDR3 DNA: TGTGCCAGAAGCTTGCAGGATCCGAACACTGAAGCTTTCTTT.

The V gene is TRBV2, the J gene TRBJ2-7; 7 nucleotides match TRBD1. V lost 7 bases to trimming and J lost 4 bases; unmatched junction nucleotides: 13. This CDR3 spans 15 amino acids. The germline V gene has CDR1 SNHLY and CDR2 FYNNEI. The DNA of the CDR3 is TGTGCCAGCAAGGGACAGAGTCTCCCTACTTACGAGCAGTACTTC. This encodes CASKGQSLPTYEQYF. Using reference TRBV2 and TRBJ2-7 for the parts outside the CDR3, the full variable domain is EPEVTQTPSHQVTQMGQEVILRCVPISNHLYFYWYRQILGQKVEFLVSFYNNEISEKSEIFDDQFSVERPDGSNFTLKIRSTKLEDSAMYFCASKGQSLPTYEQYFGPGTRLTVT.

The rearrangement uses TRBV7-8 and TRBJ2-7; D might be TRBD1 (6 bases). V lost 3 bases and J 2 bases, leaving 20 bases between the germline ends. The CDR3 loop spans 17 amino acids. CDR1 is SGHVS, CDR2 FQNEAQ, per germline. CDR3 DNA: TGTGCCAGCAGCTTGAAAGGGCGTCTCGGACAGACCTACGAGCAGTACTTC. Translating gives CASSLKGRLGQTYEQYF.

The V call is TRBV28, the J call TRBJ2-2, with D maybe TRBD2 (6 bases). The length of the CDR3 is 15 residues. Germline V CDR1 and CDR2: MDHEN, SYDVKM. With 10 bases removed from V and 4 bases from J, the gap between germline ends came to 19 bases. The CDR3 here is CATSAGTGATGELFF. The CDR3, as DNA: TGTGCCACCAGCGCAGGGACGGGAGCCACCGGGGAGCTGTTTTTT.

This clone was seen just once. The chain couples TRBV11-1 to TRBJ2-3; 11 bases map to TRBD2. The germline V gene has CDR1 SGHAT and CDR2 FQDESV (reference sequence). The CDR3 is 16 amino acids. V lost 1 base, J lost 5 bases, and 5 bases stayed unmatched. CDR3: CASSLVAGGPVDTQYF. CDR3 nucleotide sequence: TGTGCCAGCAGCTTAGTAGCGGGGGGGCCGGTAGATACGCAGTATTTT. Full variable domain (remainder filled in from reference TRBV11-1 and TRBJ2-3): EAEVAQSPRYKITEKSQAVAFWCDPISGHATLYWYRQILGQGPELLVQFQDESVVDDSQLPKDRFSAERLKGVDSTLKIQPAELGDSAMYLCASSLVAGGPVDTQYFGPGTRLTVL.

This chain connects TRBV6-5 to TRBJ1-1; possible D gene TRBD1, 5 bases. Trimming left V 6 bases short and J 0 bases short, with 14 bases between. The CDR3 has 15 amino acids. Germline V gene lookup returns CDR1 MNHEY and CDR2 SVGAGI. The DNA of the CDR3 is TGTGCCAGCAGCCCTCCGACAGTCTTGAACACTGAAGCTTTCTTT. Its translation: CASSPPTVLNTEAFF.

The genes are TRBV30 and TRBJ2-2, with 8 bases that match TRBD2. The length of the CDR3 is 14 residues. Germline CDR1 reads GTSNPN; CDR2 reads SVGIG (reference sequence). Trimming removed 6 bases from V and 7 bases from J; junction bases left unmatched: 10. In DNA form, the CDR3 reads TGTGCCTGCTCTCCGGGGGGGCAGGGCGGGGAGCTGTTTTTT. Translating it yields CACSPGGQGGELFF.

The chain has TRBV2 and TRBJ2-3; TRBD2 might be the D (6 bases). V dropped 6 bases and J dropped 9 bases, with 16 bases sitting between them. Germline V gives CDR1 SNHLY, CDR2 FYNNEI. This CDR3 is 13 amino acids long. The CDR3 protein is CASSVDLARTQYF. CDR3 DNA: TGTGCCAGCAGCGTCGATCTAGCGAGAACGCAGTATTTT.

This clone was observed once. The V gene is TRBV7-2, the J gene TRBJ1-6; TRBD1 agrees at 8 bases. Germline trimming cut 2 bases from V and 7 bases from J; bases unmatched to any gene: 7. The CDR3 is 16 residues long. Per germline, CDR1 SGHTA and CDR2 FQGNSA. The CDR3 coding sequence is TGTGCCAGCAGCTTATTTGCAGGGGGCGCGAATTCACCCCTCCACTTT. As protein: CASSLFAGGANSPLHF.

This clone showed up just a few times. This chain links TRBV7-9 with TRBJ1-2; D remains unclear. CDR3 length: 13 amino acids. Germline V gene sequence: CDR1 SEHNR, CDR2 FQNEAQ (reference sequence). Trimming stripped 1 base from V and 3 bases from J, with 6 bases between. Here the CDR3 DNA reads TGTGCCAGCAGCTTAGACTTGGACTATGGCTACACCTTC. Translated, it gives CASSLDLDYGYTF.

About this clone itself: Other nucleotide sequences in the sample specify the same CDR3. This chain connects TRBV5-1 to TRBJ2-6; 7 bases fit TRBD1. This CDR3 contains 16 residues. Germline CDR1 and CDR2: SGHRS and YFSETQ. V trimming: 4 bases; J trimming: 2 bases; junction bases outside the gene matches: 6. The CDR3 nucleotides are TGCGCCAGCAGCCCAAGGGGGCCAGCTGGGGCCAACGTCCTGACTTTC. As protein: CASSPRGPAGANVLTF. The whole variable domain, remainder taken from reference TRBV5-1 and TRBJ2-6, is KAGVTQTPRYLIKTRGQQVTLSCSPISGHRSVSWYQQTPGQGLQFLFEYFSETQRNKGNFPGRFSGRQFSNSRSEMNVSTLELGDSALYLCASSPRGPAGANVLTFGAGSRLTVL.

As for this clone: The junction differs from germline at one of its ends, possibly a read error. The V and J genes are TRBV7-7 and TRBJ2-7, with a weak D call TRBD1 (5 bases). Germline CDR1 is SSHAT and CDR2 is FNYEAQ (reference sequence). The CDR3 spans 14 residues. The CDR3, as DNA: TGTGCTAGCAGGGTCAAGTCTCTCTCCTACGAGCAGTACTTC. It is translated as CASRVKSLSYEQYF. The whole variable domain, filled in from reference TRBV7-7 and TRBJ2-7, reads GAGVSQSPRYKVTKRGQDVTLRCDPISSHATLYWYQQALGQGPEFLTYFNYEAQPDKSGLPSDRFSAERPEGSISTLTIQRTEQRDSAMYRCASRVKSLSYEQYFGPGTRLTVT.

This clone was detected a few times. This chain connects TRBV7-6 to TRBJ2-7; D is perhaps TRBD1 (5 bases). Germline V gene data show CDR1 as SGHVS and CDR2 as FNYEAQ. This CDR3 has 15 residues. The V and J ends lost 1 base and 6 bases respectively, with 16 bases between them. CDR3 nucleotides: TGTGCCAGCAGCTTAGGGCAGGGATGGGTGGGCGAGCAGTACTTC. Its protein is CASSLGQGWVGEQYF.

V usage is TRBV7-2 and J usage is TRBJ2-7; possibly TRBD2 for D (6 bases). The CDR3 totals 14 residues. With 6 bases removed from V and 3 bases from J, the gap between germline ends came to 15 bases. Germline lookup yields CDR1 SGHTA and CDR2 FQGNSA. This CDR3 is CASSSPKGGYEQYF. The CDR3 coding sequence is TGTGCCAGCAGTTCCCCAAAGGGAGGCTACGAGCAGTACTTC.

This chain joins TRBV30 and TRBJ1-2, with D maybe TRBD1 (6 bases). Germline V gene data show CDR1 as GTSNPN and CDR2 as SVGIG (reference sequence). The CDR3 has 14 residues. Trimming pared 3 bases from V and 7 bases from J, leaving 18 bases between. CDR3 nucleotide sequence: TGTGCCTGGAGAACAGGGTTAGGTGTCACTGGCTACACCTTC. As protein: CAWRTGLGVTGYTF.

The chain joins TRBV2 to TRBJ1-5; 8 bases agree with TRBD1. The CDR3 extends over 14 amino acids. Trimming removed 5 bases from V and 5 bases from J; junction bases left unmatched: 5. Germline V lookup: CDR1 SNHLY, CDR2 FYNNEI. CDR3 sequence (DNA): TGTGCCAGCAGTCGGACAGGGACCTATCAGCCCCAGCATTTT. This translates into CASSRTGTYQPQHF.

This chain links TRBV7-3 with TRBJ2-5, with a possible D match to TRBD2 (5 bases). CDR1 is SGHTA, CDR2 FQGTGA, per germline. Trimming removed 3 bases from V and 1 base from J, with 6 bases in between. The CDR3 has 13 residues. CDR3 protein: CASSFGLQETQYF. CDR3 DNA sequence: TGTGCCAGCAGCTTCGGACTCCAAGAGACCCAGTACTTC. The variable domain in full, with the rest retrieved from reference TRBV7-3 and TRBJ2-5, is GAGVSQTPSNKVTEKGKYVELRCDPISGHTALYWYRQSLGQGPEFLIYFQGTGAADDSGLPNDRFFAVRPEGSVSTLKIQRTERGDSAVYLCASSFGLQETQYFGPGTRLLVL.

This rearrangement joins TRBV18 to TRBJ1-5; 7 positions agree with TRBD1. CDR1 KGHSH and CDR2 LQKENI come from the germline V gene. Trimming at V came to 3 bases and at J to 3 bases, leaving 2 bases not matched to a gene. The CDR3 runs 14 residues. DNA for the CDR3: TGTGCCAGCTCACCGACAGGGAACAATCAGCCCCAGCATTTT. This translates into CASSPTGNNQPQHF.

The rearrangement uses TRBV5-3 and TRBJ2-5; D is unresolved. TRBV5-3 is assigned to the ORF class and has an uncertain function. V lost 5 bases and J lost 2, with 13 bases in between. This CDR3 contains 14 residues. The CDR3 sequence: CARSITAIQETQYF. The CDR3 DNA reads as TGTGCCAGAAGTATCACAGCAATACAAGAGACCCAGTACTTC.

V usage is TRBV6-5 and J usage is TRBJ2-2; 7 nucleotides line up with TRBD1. Germline V gene sequence: CDR1 MNHEY, CDR2 SVGAGI. The ends lost 4 bases at V and 5 bases at J; junction bases unmatched: 10. This CDR3 spans 16 amino acids. CDR3 sequence: CASSFSDRVKTGELFF. CDR3 nucleotide sequence: TGTGCCAGCAGTTTCTCTGACAGGGTTAAGACCGGGGAGCTGTTTTTT.

The V call is TRBV11-1, the J call TRBJ1-3, with 7 bases that match TRBD1. J gave up 4 bases and V 5 bases, and 14 bases lay outside the gene matches. The CDR3 is made up of 17 amino acids. Germline CDR1 and CDR2: SGHAT and FQDESV (reference sequence). CDR3: CASSARQGTRRGNTIYF. The DNA for the CDR3 is TGTGCCAGCAGCGCCCGACAGGGTACCAGACGAGGAAACACCATATATTTT.

This rearrangement joins TRBV29-1 to TRBJ1-2, with D uncertain. The CDR3 is made up of 16 amino acids. Germline CDR1 SQVTM, CDR2 ANQGSEA. V lost 3 bases and J 0 bases, leaving 17 bases between the germline ends. The CDR3 spells CSVDSGRNLANYGYTF. Here the CDR3 DNA reads TGCAGCGTTGACTCAGGCCGTAACTTAGCTAACTATGGCTACACCTTC. The full variable domain, with the rest looked up from reference TRBV29-1 and TRBJ1-2, is SAVISQKPSRDICQRGTSLTIQCQVDSQVTMMFWYRQQPGQSLTLIATANQGSEATYESGFVIDKFPISRPNLTFSTLTVSNMSPEDSSIYLCSVDSGRNLANYGYTFGSGTRLTVV.

The V gene is TRBV30, the J gene TRBJ2-3, with 10 positions matching TRBD2. This CDR3 spans 19 amino acids. V lost 0 bases, J lost 2 bases, and 14 bases stayed unmatched. Germline V gives CDR1 GTSNPN, CDR2 SVGIG (reference sequence). CDR3 region: CAWSVRKGAGGPATDTQYF. The CDR3 DNA sequence: TGTGCCTGGAGTGTACGAAAGGGAGCGGGGGGGCCAGCCACAGATACGCAGTATTTT.

The chain couples TRBV7-3 to TRBJ1-6; no firm D call. Germline V gene sequence: CDR1 SGHTA, CDR2 FQGTGA. This CDR3 contains 13 residues. V was shortened by 3 bases and J by 7 bases, with 7 bases between the two germline ends. CDR3 protein: CASSFRGNSPLHF. The DNA for the CDR3 is TGTGCCAGCAGCTTTCGAGGGAATTCACCCCTCCACTTT. The full variable domain, in which reference TRBV7-3 and TRBJ1-6 provide the parts outside the CDR3, is GAGVSQTPSNKVTEKGKYVELRCDPISGHTALYWYRQSLGQGPEFLIYFQGTGAADDSGLPNDRFFAVRPEGSVSTLKIQRTERGDSAVYLCASSFRGNSPLHFGNGTRLTVT.